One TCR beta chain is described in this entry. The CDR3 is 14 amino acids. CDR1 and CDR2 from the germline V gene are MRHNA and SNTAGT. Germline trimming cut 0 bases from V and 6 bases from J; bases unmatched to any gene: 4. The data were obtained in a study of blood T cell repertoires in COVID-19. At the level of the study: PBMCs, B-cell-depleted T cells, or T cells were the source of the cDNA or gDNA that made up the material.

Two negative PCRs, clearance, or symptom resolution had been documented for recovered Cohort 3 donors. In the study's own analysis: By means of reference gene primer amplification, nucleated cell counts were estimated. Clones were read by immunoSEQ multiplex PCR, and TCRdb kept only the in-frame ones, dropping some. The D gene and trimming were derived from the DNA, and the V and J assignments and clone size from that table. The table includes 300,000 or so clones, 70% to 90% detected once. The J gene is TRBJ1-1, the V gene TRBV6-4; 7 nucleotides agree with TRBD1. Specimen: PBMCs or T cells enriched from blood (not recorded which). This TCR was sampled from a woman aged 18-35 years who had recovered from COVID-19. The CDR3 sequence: CASSDSQGGSEAFF. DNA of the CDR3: TGTGCCAGCAGTGACTCGCAGGGGGGATCTGAAGCTTTCTTT.